This T cell receptor beta chain was captured by sequencing in a study of cytomegalovirus exposure and HLA in healthy donors. About the study: Earlier, 95 million to 130 million unique TCR beta sequences were recovered from 170 million or so T cells by an analysis.

This clone has just one count. In the PCR, 60 Vbeta and 13 Jbeta primers were used. Profiling relied on immunoSEQ multiplex PCR, and the TCRdb table lists in-frame clones only, not all of them. The table records 50,000 or so clones, 65% to 85% of them present only once. CDR1 and CDR2 from the germline V gene are SGHTA and FQGNSA. V lost 5 bases and J lost 3; bases outside the gene matches: 5. The CDR3 is 15 residues long. The specimen sequenced was PBMCs. The clonotype was recovered from a female donor in good health and CMV-seronegative. This chain links TRBV7-2 with TRBJ2-1, with 9 positions matching TRBD2. The CDR3 region is CASSQRSGGYNEQFF. CDR3 DNA: TGTGCCAGCAGCCAGCGTAGCGGGGGCTACAATGAGCAGTTCTTC.